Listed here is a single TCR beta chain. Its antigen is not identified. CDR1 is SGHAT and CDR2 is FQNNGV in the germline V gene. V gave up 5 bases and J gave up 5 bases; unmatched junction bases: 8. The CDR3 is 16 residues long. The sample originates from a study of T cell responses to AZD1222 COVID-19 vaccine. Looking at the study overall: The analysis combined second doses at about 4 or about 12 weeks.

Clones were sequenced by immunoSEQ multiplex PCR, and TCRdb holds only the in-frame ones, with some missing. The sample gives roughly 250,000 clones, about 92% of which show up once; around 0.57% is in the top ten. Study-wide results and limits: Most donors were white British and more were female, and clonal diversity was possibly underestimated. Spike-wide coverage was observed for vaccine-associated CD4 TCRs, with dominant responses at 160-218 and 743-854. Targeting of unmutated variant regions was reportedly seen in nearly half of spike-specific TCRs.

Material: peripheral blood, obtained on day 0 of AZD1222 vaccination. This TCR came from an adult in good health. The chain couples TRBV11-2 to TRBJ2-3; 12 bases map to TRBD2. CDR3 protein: CASSQARLAGVDTQYF. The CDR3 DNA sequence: TGTGCCAGCAGCCAAGCCCGACTAGCGGGAGTAGATACGCAGTATTTT. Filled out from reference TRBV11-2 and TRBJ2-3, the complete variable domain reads EAGVAQSPRYKIIEKRQSVAFWCNPISGHATLYWYQQILGQGPKLLIQFQNNGVVDDSQLPKDRFSAERLKGVDSTLKIQPAKLEDSAVYLCASSQARLAGVDTQYFGPGTRLTVL.